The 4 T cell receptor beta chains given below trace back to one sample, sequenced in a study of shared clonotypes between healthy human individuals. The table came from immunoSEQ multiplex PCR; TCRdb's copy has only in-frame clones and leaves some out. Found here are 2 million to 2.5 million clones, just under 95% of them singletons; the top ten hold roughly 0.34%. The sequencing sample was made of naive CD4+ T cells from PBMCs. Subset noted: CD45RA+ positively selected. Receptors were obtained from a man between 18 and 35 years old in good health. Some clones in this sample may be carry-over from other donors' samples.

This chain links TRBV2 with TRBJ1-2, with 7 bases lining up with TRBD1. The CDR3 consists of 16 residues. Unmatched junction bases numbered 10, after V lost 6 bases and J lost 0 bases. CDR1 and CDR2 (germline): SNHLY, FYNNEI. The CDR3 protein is CASRGVTGPSNYGYTF. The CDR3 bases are TGTGCCAGCAGAGGAGTGACAGGGCCTTCTAACTATGGCTACACCTTC.

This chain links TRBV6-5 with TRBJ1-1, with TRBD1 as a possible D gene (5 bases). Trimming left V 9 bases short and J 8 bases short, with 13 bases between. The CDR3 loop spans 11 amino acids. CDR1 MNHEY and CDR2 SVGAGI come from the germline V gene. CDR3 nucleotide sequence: TGTGCCAGTACTGGGACCGACGAAGCTTTCTTT. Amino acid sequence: CASTGTDEAFF.

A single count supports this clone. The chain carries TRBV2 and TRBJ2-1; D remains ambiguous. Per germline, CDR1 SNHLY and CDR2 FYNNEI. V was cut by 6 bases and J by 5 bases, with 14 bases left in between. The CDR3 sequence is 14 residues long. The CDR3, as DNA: TGTGCCAGCAGGATTCGGGCTTTTAACAATGAGCAGTTCTTC. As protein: CASRIRAFNNEQFF.

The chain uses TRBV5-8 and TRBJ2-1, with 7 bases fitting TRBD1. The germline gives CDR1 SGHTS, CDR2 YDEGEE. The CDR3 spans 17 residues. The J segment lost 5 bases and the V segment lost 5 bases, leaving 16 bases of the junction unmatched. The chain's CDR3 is CASRLWVTDRQNNEQFF. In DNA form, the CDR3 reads TGTGCCAGCAGATTGTGGGTTACGGACAGGCAAAACAATGAGCAGTTCTTC.